This TCR beta chain was identified during a study of blood T cell repertoires in COVID-19. Study summary: COVID-19 samples, acute and convalescent, were from the United States, Italy and Spain. Sample material is recorded as cDNA or gDNA derived from T cells, B-cell-depleted T cells, or PBMCs.

Original processing notes: By means of reference gene primer amplification, nucleated cell counts were estimated. This table comes from immunoSEQ multiplex PCR, and its TCRdb copy is limited to in-frame clones, with some not included. That table furnishes V, J and clone size, whereas the DNA furnished D and trimming. The table includes some 200,000 clones, about 75% detected once. In germline, CDR1 is GTSNPN, CDR2 SVGIG (reference sequence). The CDR3 loop spans 13 amino acids. V dropped 2 bases and J dropped 1 base, with 8 bases sitting between them. V usage is TRBV30 and J usage is TRBJ1-1, with D tentatively TRBD1 (6 bases). Material: peripheral blood. The TCR was taken from a woman between 50 and 59 years old with active or convalescent COVID-19. DNA for the CDR3: TGTGCCTGGAGTCAGGGGTCGAACACTGAAGCTTTCTTT. Its translation is CAWSQGSNTEAFF.